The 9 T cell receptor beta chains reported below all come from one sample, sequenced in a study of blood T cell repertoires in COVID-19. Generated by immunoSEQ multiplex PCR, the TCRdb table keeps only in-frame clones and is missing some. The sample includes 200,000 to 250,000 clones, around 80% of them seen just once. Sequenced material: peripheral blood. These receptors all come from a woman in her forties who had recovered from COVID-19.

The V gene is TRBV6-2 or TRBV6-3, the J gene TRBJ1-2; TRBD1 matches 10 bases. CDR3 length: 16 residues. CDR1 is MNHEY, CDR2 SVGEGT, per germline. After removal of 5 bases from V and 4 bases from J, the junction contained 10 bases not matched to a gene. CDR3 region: CASSPGTGASVYGYTF. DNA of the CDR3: TGTGCCAGCAGTCCCGGGACAGGGGCCTCTGTCTATGGCTACACCTTC.

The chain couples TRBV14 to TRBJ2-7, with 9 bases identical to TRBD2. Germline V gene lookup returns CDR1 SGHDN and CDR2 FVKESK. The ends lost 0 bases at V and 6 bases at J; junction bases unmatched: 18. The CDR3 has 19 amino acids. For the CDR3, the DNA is TGTGCCAGCAGCCAAGATCAAGGATTAGCGGGGGCCCTTCCCCTCGAGCAGTACTTC. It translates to CASSQDQGLAGALPLEQYF. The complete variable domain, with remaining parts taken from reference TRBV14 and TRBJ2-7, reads EAGVTQFPSHSVIEKGQTVTLRCDPISGHDNLYWYRRVMGKEIKFLLHFVKESKQDESGMPNNRFLAERTGGTYSTLKVQPAELEDSGVYFCASSQDQGLAGALPLEQYFGPGTRLTVT.

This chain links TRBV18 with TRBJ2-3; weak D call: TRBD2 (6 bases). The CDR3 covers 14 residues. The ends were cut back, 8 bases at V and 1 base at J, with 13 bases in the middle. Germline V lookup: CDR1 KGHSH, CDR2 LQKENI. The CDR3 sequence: CASRQGGGTDTQYF. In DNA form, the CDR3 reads TGTGCCAGCCGGCAGGGAGGTGGCACAGATACGCAGTATTTT.

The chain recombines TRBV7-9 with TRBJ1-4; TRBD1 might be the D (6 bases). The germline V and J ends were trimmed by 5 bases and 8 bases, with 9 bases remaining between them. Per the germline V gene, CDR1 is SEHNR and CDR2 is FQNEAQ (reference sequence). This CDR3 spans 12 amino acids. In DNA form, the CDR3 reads TGTGCCAGCAGCCCTCAGGGGGAAAAACTGTTTTTT. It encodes CASSPQGEKLFF.

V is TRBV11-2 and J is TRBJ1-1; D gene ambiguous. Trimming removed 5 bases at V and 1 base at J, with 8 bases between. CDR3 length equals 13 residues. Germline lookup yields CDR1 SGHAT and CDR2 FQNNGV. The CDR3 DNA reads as TGTGCCAGCAGCCAACAGAGGAACACTGAAGCTTTCTTT. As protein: CASSQQRNTEAFF.

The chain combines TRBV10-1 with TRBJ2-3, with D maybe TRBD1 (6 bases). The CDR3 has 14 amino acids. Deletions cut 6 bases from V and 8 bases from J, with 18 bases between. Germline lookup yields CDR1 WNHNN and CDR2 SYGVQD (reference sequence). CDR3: CASSLGQTDGTQYF. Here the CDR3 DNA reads TGCGCCAGCAGCCTCGGACAGACAGATGGTACGCAGTATTTT.

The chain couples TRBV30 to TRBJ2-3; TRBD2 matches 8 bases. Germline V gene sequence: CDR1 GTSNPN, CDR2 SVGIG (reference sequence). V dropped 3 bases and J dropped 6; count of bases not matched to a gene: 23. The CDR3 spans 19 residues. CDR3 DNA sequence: TGTGCCTGGAGACGATCGTTGGCGAGAGAGGCGGGGGGTTTGGATACGCAGTATTTT. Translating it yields CAWRRSLAREAGGLDTQYF.

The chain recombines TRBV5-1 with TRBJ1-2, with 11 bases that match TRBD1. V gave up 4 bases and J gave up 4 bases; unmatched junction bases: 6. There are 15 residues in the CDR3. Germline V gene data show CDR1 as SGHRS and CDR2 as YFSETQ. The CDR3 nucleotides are TGCGCCAGCAGCCGTCCCGGGACAGGGGGCTATGGCTACACCTTC. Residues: CASSRPGTGGYGYTF.

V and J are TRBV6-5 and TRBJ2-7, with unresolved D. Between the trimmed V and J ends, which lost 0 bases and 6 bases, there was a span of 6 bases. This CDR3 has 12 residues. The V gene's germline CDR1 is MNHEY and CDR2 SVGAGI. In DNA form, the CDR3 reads TGTGCCAGCAGTTACTCTTCGGGCGAGCAGTACTTC. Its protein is CASSYSSGEQYF.